Below, 25 T cell receptor beta chains from the same sample are listed, as sequenced in a study of T-cell reconstitution after alpha-beta-depleted transplantation in children. Preparation of the TCRbeta library involved a method that used unique molecular identifiers. TCRdb redid the calling of the PCR reads with MiXCR, one entry per CDR3 protein. The top ten hold roughly 40% of the sample, which has 300,000 to 350,000 distinct CDR3 sequences, around 16% seen once. The input for sequencing was PBMCs, mostly from graft donor cells, taken 360 days after TCRalphabeta/CD19-depleted stem cell transplant. Receptors originate from a male patient between 2 and 15 years old who had a stem cell transplant for acute lymphoblastic leukemia, so the T cells may come from the graft donor.

The table lists this clonotype with a few counts. V usage is TRBV28 and J usage is TRBJ2-1; 7 bases are a match to TRBD1. Germline V gene sequence: CDR1 MDHEN, CDR2 SYDVKM. V lost 8 bases to trimming and J lost 2 bases; unmatched junction nucleotides: 18. This CDR3 comprises 18 residues. The CDR3 DNA follows: TGTGCCAGCTCCCCGTGGGACAGTTCCCCCTTTCCCTACAATGAGCAGTTCTTC. Protein sequence: CASSPWDSSPFPYNEQFF.

There are a few counts of this clonotype. The chain combines TRBV29-1 with TRBJ1-2; 10 bases are a match to TRBD1. With 6 bases clipped from V and 6 bases from J, the junction kept 4 bases outside the gene matches. The length of the CDR3 is 12 residues. From germline, CDR1 is SQVTM and CDR2 ANQGSEA. The chain's CDR3 is CSVTGGANGYTF. Here the CDR3 DNA reads TGCAGCGTGACAGGGGGCGCGAATGGCTACACCTTC.

This clonotype was counted many times. The gene calls are TRBV10-3 and TRBJ2-3, with D uncertain. Germline CDR1 and CDR2: ENHRY and SYGVKD. V gave up 0 bases and J gave up 6 bases, with 10 bases separating them. The CDR3 is made up of 14 amino acids. CDR3 loop: CAISESVFADTQYF. The DNA for the CDR3 is TGTGCCATCAGTGAGTCGGTTTTCGCCGATACGCAGTATTTT.

The rearrangement joins TRBV5-8 to TRBJ2-1; D ambiguous. Trimming cost V 3 bases and J 0 bases, with 13 bases left between them. The germline V gene encodes CDR1 SGHTS and CDR2 YDEGEE. CDR3 length: 16 residues. The DNA of the CDR3 is TGTGCCAGCAGCTCCGCACTTCCCAGCTCCTACAATGAGCAGTTCTTC. Translated, it gives CASSSALPSSYNEQFF.

In its sample, this clonotype was seen a few times. The gene calls are TRBV5-1 and TRBJ1-1; D gene unclear. This CDR3 region has 14 residues. CDR1 and CDR2 from the germline V gene are SGHRS and YFSETQ. With 2 bases removed from V and 3 bases from J, the gap between germline ends came to 11 bases. This chain's CDR3 is CASSLVGSDTEAFF. In DNA form, the CDR3 reads TGCGCCAGCAGCTTAGTAGGGAGCGACACTGAAGCTTTCTTT.

This clonotype was seen more than once but under ten times. The chain couples TRBV4-2 to TRBJ1-3, with D possibly TRBD1 on 5 matching bases. Germline V lookup: CDR1 LGHNA, CDR2 YNFKEQ. The CDR3 is made up of 19 amino acids. V lost 1 base, J lost 2 bases, and 21 bases lay in between. The CDR3, as DNA: TGTGCCAGCAGCCAAGCCCGGGGGTCGGCTCTCGGCGCTGGAAACACCATATATTTT. It yields the protein CASSQARGSALGAGNTIYF.

V and J are TRBV5-4 and TRBJ2-2, with 8 bases fitting TRBD1. CDR3 length equals 15 residues. The V gene's germline CDR1 is SGHNT and CDR2 YYREEE (reference sequence). J gave up 2 bases and V 4 bases, and 4 bases lay outside the gene matches. The CDR3 DNA reads TGTGCCAGCAGCCGGACAGGGACTAACACCGGGGAGCTGTTTTTT. This translates into CASSRTGTNTGELFF.

The J gene is TRBJ1-2, the V gene TRBV10-3; D is possibly TRBD1 (5 bases). The CDR3 totals 14 residues. V was clipped by 8 bases and J by 4 bases, with 17 bases between them. CDR1 ENHRY and CDR2 SYGVKD come from the germline V gene. The CDR3 region is CAIDTGGTGYGYTF. The CDR3 DNA is TGTGCCATCGATACCGGAGGGACCGGCTATGGCTACACCTTC.

This chain links TRBV7-9 with TRBJ2-3, with 11 bases aligning to TRBD2. Germline V lookup: CDR1 SEHNR, CDR2 FQNEAQ (reference sequence). V gave up 5 bases and J gave up 1 base; unmatched junction bases: 8. The CDR3 is 17 amino acids. This CDR3 is CASSTGLAEQGTDTQYF. The CDR3, as DNA: TGTGCCAGCAGCACGGGACTAGCGGAACAAGGCACAGATACGCAGTATTTT.

This clonotype showed up just a few times. V and J are TRBV3-1 and TRBJ1-1, with a weak D call TRBD1 (5 bases). The CDR3 loop spans 16 amino acids. Germline CDR1 and CDR2: LGHDT and YNNKEL (reference sequence). Trimming removed 5 bases from V and 1 base from J, with 17 bases in between. The CDR3 loop is CASSAPGSRRNTEAFF. The CDR3 DNA reads TGTGCCAGCAGCGCCCCAGGGAGCCGGAGGAACACTGAAGCTTTCTTT.

The chain is built from TRBV20-1 and TRBJ2-3, with 9 bases aligning to TRBD2. With 2 bases clipped from V and 4 bases from J, the junction kept 10 bases outside the gene matches. Germline V CDR1 and CDR2: DFQATT, SNEGSKA (reference sequence). The CDR3 is made up of 16 amino acids. In DNA form, the CDR3 reads TGCAGTGCTAGAATTCCGGCTAGCGGGAACCCAGATACGCAGTATTTT. It specifies CSARIPASGNPDTQYF.

This clonotype was detected many times. The V and J genes are TRBV29-1 and TRBJ2-7, with 8 nucleotides matching TRBD1. Trimming took 5 bases from V and 5 from J; bases not matched to a gene: 5. The CDR3 is made up of 12 amino acids. Germline loops: CDR1 SQVTM, CDR2 ANQGSEA. The CDR3 reads CSVWTGTDEQYF. The CDR3 coding sequence is TGCAGCGTTTGGACAGGGACGGACGAGCAGTACTTC.

J is TRBJ2-1 and V is TRBV10-3, with 14 bases fitting TRBD2. This CDR3 is 16 amino acids long. V trimming: 4 bases; J trimming: 7 bases; junction bases outside the gene matches: 6. The germline V gene encodes CDR1 ENHRY and CDR2 SYGVKD. CDR3 amino acids: CAISASGTSGRNEQFF. The CDR3 region has the DNA TGTGCCATCAGTGCTTCCGGGACTAGCGGGAGAAATGAGCAGTTCTTC.

Only a few counts were recorded for this clonotype. The chain has TRBV18 and TRBJ2-2, with D possibly TRBD2 on 6 matching bases. Trimming left V 5 bases short and J 5 bases short, with 9 bases between. This CDR3 region has 13 residues. The germline gives CDR1 KGHSH, CDR2 LQKENI. This CDR3 reads CASSGTWTGELFF. DNA for the CDR3: TGTGCCAGCTCAGGGACTTGGACCGGGGAGCTGTTTTTT.

The table lists this clonotype with a few counts. This chain connects TRBV7-2 to TRBJ2-5; TRBD1 might be the D (6 bases). Germline CDR1 SGHTA, CDR2 FQGNSA. V lost 1 base and J lost 1, with 13 bases in between. This CDR3 spans 16 amino acids. CDR3: CASSLGGQPTQETQYF. The CDR3 nucleotides read TGTGCCAGCAGCTTAGGGGGGCAACCGACCCAAGAGACCCAGTACTTC.

The V and J genes are TRBV4-2 and TRBJ2-6, with no clear D. The CDR3 consists of 17 residues. The V end lost 5 bases, the J end lost 2 bases, and 16 bases lay between the germline ends. Germline values: CDR1 LGHNA, CDR2 YNFKEQ. The CDR3 region is CASSFALLHPGANVLTF. The CDR3 nucleotides are TGTGCCAGCAGCTTTGCTCTGCTCCACCCTGGGGCCAACGTCCTGACTTTC.

The chain employs TRBV5-5 and TRBJ2-1; D call uncertain. Germline CDR1 SGHKS, CDR2 YYEKEE (reference sequence). V shed 4 bases and J shed 5 bases, with 19 bases lying between them. The CDR3 totals 16 residues. The CDR3 loop reads CASSPTRLTLHNEQFF. The DNA for the CDR3 is TGTGCCAGCAGCCCTACCCGACTGACGCTACACAATGAGCAGTTCTTC. Complete variable domain (other parts from reference TRBV5-5 and TRBJ2-1): DAGVTQSPTHLIKTRGQQVTLRCSPISGHKSVSWYQQVLGQGPQFIFQYYEKEERGRGNFPDRFSARQFPNYSSELNVNALLLGDSALYLCASSPTRLTLHNEQFFGPGTRLTVL.

This clonotype has ten or more counts. This sequence joins TRBV28 and TRBJ2-1; possibly TRBD2 for D (6 bases). The CDR3 totals 13 residues. Germline V CDR1 and CDR2: MDHEN, SYDVKM. The V gene lost 2 bases and the J gene lost 5 bases, with 7 bases spanning the gap. The CDR3 DNA is TGTGCCAGCAGTTTACGACTAGACAATGAGCAGTTCTTC. Its protein product is CASSLRLDNEQFF.

A word on this clonotype: A read error may be the cause here, since a much bigger clone is one base away. The chain links TRBV12-3 or TRBV12-4 to TRBJ2-1; 9 nucleotides match TRBD2. CDR3 size: 17 residues. The CDR3 region is CTSSPPLAGVSHNEQFF. For the CDR3, the DNA is TGTACCAGCAGTCCCCCCTTAGCGGGAGTCTCCCACAATGAGCAGTTCTTC.

The chain recombines TRBV11-2 with TRBJ2-3; TRBD2 matches at 13 bases. This CDR3 is 18 amino acids long. J was trimmed by 6 bases and V by 4 bases; bases with no gene match: 13. Germline CDR1 is SGHAT and CDR2 is FQNNGV. The CDR3 DNA is TGTGCCAGCAGCTGGACTAGCGGGGGAGTTAGCTTCAGGGATACGCAGTATTTT. It codes for CASSWTSGGVSFRDTQYF.

Many counts were recorded for this clonotype. The CDR3 reads CASSRMQGGGADASETQYF. Written as DNA, the CDR3 is TGCGCCAGCAGCCGGATGCAGGGTGGCGGAGCAGATGCCTCGGAGACCCAGTACTTC. The gene calls are TRBV4-3 and TRBJ2-5; D is possibly TRBD1 (5 bases). This CDR3 has 19 residues. The V end lost 4 bases, the J end lost 5 bases, and 29 bases lay between the germline ends. CDR1 is LGHNA, CDR2 YSLEER, per germline.

CDR3 region: CASSHRGGLLYEQYF. The CDR3 DNA follows: TGTGCCAGCAGCCATCGGGGCGGACTCCTCTACGAGCAGTACTTC. The chain joins TRBV3-1 to TRBJ2-7; TRBD1 or TRBD2 may be the D gene (5 bases each). The CDR3 extends over 15 amino acids. With 3 bases removed from V and 3 bases from J, the gap between germline ends came to 15 bases. The V gene's germline CDR1 is LGHDT and CDR2 YNNKEL (reference sequence).

The genes are TRBV20-1 and TRBJ2-1, with D maybe TRBD2 (5 bases). The germline gives CDR1 DFQATT, CDR2 SNEGSKA (reference sequence). V gave up 6 bases and J gave up 8 bases, with 17 bases separating them. This CDR3 has 13 amino acids. Written as DNA, the CDR3 is TGCAGTGCGGGCGATAGCGATAGAGATGAGCAGTTCTTC. Translation gives CSAGDSDRDEQFF.

This clonotype has only a few counts. The rearrangement links TRBV27 to TRBJ2-5; 9 bases fit TRBD1. In germline, CDR1 is MNHEY, CDR2 SMNVEV (reference sequence). The junction had 12 bases not matched to a gene; V was cut back by 2 bases and J by 5 bases. This CDR3 has 17 residues. CDR3 nucleotides: TGTGCCAGCAGTTTAAGTTGGGACAGGGATGGGCCGGAGACCCAGTACTTC. It yields the protein CASSLSWDRDGPETQYF.

This clonotype was counted only a few times. This chain links TRBV4-3 with TRBJ2-3, with 8 bases identical to TRBD2. Losses at the gene ends were 0 bases for V and 6 bases for J; bases not matched to a gene: 11. This CDR3 spans 17 amino acids. The V gene's germline CDR1 is LGHNA and CDR2 YSLEER. The CDR3 region is CASSQDPSAGGRDTQYF. CDR3 DNA: TGCGCCAGCAGCCAAGACCCCTCGGCGGGGGGAAGGGATACGCAGTATTTT.